The sample holds a few counts of the clone carrying this T cell receptor beta chain. Antigen specificity is unknown. TCR beta cDNA was made from 400 to 500 ng total RNA with a constant-region primer. Researchers made the TCR beta libraries by running three nested multiplex PCR rounds with slightly modified ARM-PCR. A C-beta reverse primer was combined with TRBV1-TRBV30 forward primers in the first two PCR rounds, and each round had 10 cycles. Each CDR3 protein gets one entry after TCRdb re-called the multiplex PCR reads with MiXCR. The sample yields about 300,000 distinct CDR3 sequences, approximately 60% seen once. The data were obtained in a study of tumor-infiltrating lymphocytes in primary liver carcinoma. Overall study: Between 4.2 and 10 cm across, the tumors were all of stage T1-T3 N0M0. Per sample, productive TCRbeta reads numbered roughly 3.65 to 7.5 million, similar across tissue types. The study's findings and limits: Lower overlap was observed for tumor-adjacent and tumor-blood pairs relative to tumor region pairs. The difference in top-250-clone fraction between tumors and blood was significant, favoring tumors (p = 0.039).

Trimming took 5 bases from V and 5 from J; bases not matched to a gene: 10. Germline V gene data show CDR1 as MNHEY and CDR2 as SVGAGI. CDR3 size: 17 residues. Blood RNA came from unsorted whole blood; germline DNA was also extracted. Sequencing was performed on peripheral blood. This receptor was obtained from a man in his forties or fifties with primary liver carcinoma and hepatitis B virus infection. The V gene is TRBV6-5, the J gene TRBJ2-5; 14 bases align to TRBD2. CDR3 nucleotides: TGTGCCAGCAGTCAACCCTCGGGACTAGCGGGAGTGGAGACCCAGTACTTC. It is translated as CASSQPSGLAGVETQYF.